The 12 T cell receptor beta chains in this list originate from one sample, sequenced in a study of OX40 agonist ivuxolimab in advanced cancers. Assay: immunoSEQ multiplex PCR; the TCRdb copy retains only in-frame clones and omits some. The sample carries about 47,000 clones, 81% recorded once. The sample here was CD4+ or CD8+ T cells sorted from blood, taken in a trial of the OX40 agonist ivuxolimab. Receptors were obtained from an adult with an advanced solid tumor such as melanoma, head and neck, liver or kidney cancer.

The genes are TRBV11-2 and TRBJ2-7; TRBD2 matches 8 bases. Germline V gene data show CDR1 as SGHAT and CDR2 as FQNNGV. The CDR3 is made up of 16 amino acids. The V and J ends lost 3 bases and 2 bases, in that order; junction bases with no gene match: 9. CDR3 sequence: CASSFTTSGQTYEQYF. The CDR3, as DNA: TGTGCCAGCAGCTTTACTACTAGCGGCCAAACCTACGAGCAGTACTTC.

This clone came up once. One end of the junction does not line up with germline, which may come from a read error. V and J are TRBV6-6 and TRBJ1-5; a possible D gene is TRBD1 (6 bases). The germline CDR1 and CDR2 sequences are MNHNY and SVGAGI (reference sequence). This CDR3 has 16 residues. The CDR3, as DNA: TGTGCCAGCAGTTCCTGGACAGACTTTAGCGATCAGCCCCAGCATTTT. Amino acids: CASSSWTDFSDQPQHF.

The chain is built from TRBV29-1 and TRBJ1-1; TRBD1 matches at 10 bases. With 0 bases clipped from V and 10 bases from J, the junction kept 8 bases outside the gene matches. Germline V gene lookup returns CDR1 SQVTM and CDR2 ANQGSEA. The CDR3 is 14 amino acids. The CDR3 nucleotides are TGCAGCGTTGAAGACTCGACAGGGGGCCTCGGAGCTTTCTTT. Translating gives CSVEDSTGGLGAFF.

V is TRBV6-5 and J is TRBJ1-2, with no clear D. Germline V gene data show CDR1 as MNHEY and CDR2 as SVGAGI. V gave up 4 bases and J gave up 8 bases, with 14 bases separating them. The CDR3 runs 13 residues. CDR3 nucleotide sequence: TGTGCCAGCAGTTCCCCCCTAAGAGAGGGCTACACCTTC. It is translated as CASSSPLREGYTF.

The rearrangement links TRBV6-5 to TRBJ2-1; 12 nucleotides line up with TRBD2. CDR1 is MNHEY, CDR2 SVGAGI, per germline. Unmatched junction bases numbered 4, after V lost 6 bases and J lost 4 bases. This CDR3 spans 15 amino acids. CDR3: CASRSGTSGYNEQFF. The CDR3 nucleotides are TGTGCCAGCAGATCCGGGACTAGCGGGTACAATGAGCAGTTCTTC.

This clone is classed as medium-sized. The CDR3: CASSPVGGEQYV. In DNA form, the CDR3 reads TGTGCCAGCAGCCCAGTCGGGGGCGAGCAGTACGTC. V is TRBV7-6 and J is TRBJ2-7; perhaps TRBD2 as D (6 bases). The CDR3 sequence is 12 residues long. V was pared by 5 bases and J by 6 bases, with 11 bases between. Germline V gives CDR1 SGHVS, CDR2 FNYEAQ.

This clone appeared a few times. The J gene is TRBJ2-1, the V gene TRBV15; TRBD2 is a possible D gene (6 bases). Per germline, CDR1 LNHNV and CDR2 YYDKDF (reference sequence). The CDR3 length is 16 residues. Trimming cost V 0 bases and J 5 bases, with 14 bases left between them. In nucleotides, the CDR3 is TGTGCCACCAGCAGAGATCTGGTGGGAGGAGACAATGAGCAGTTCTTC. This gives the protein CATSRDLVGGDNEQFF.

V is TRBV6-4 and J is TRBJ2-1, with TRBD2 matching over 15 bases. CDR1 and CDR2 (germline): MRHNA, SNTAGT. V lost 2 bases to trimming and J lost 7 bases; unmatched junction nucleotides: 0. The CDR3 runs to 15 residues. The CDR3 DNA reads as TGTGCCAGCAGTGACGGGACTAGCGGGGGGAATGAGCAGTTCTTC. It is translated as CASSDGTSGGNEQFF.

The CDR3 loop reads CATSTGVNTEAFF. CDR3 coding DNA: TGCGCCACCTCGACAGGGGTGAACACTGAAGCTTTCTTT. This chain uses TRBV10-1 with TRBJ1-1, with 8 bases identical to TRBD1. Looked up from germline, CDR1 is WNHNN and CDR2 is SYGVQD (reference sequence). CDR3 length: 13 amino acids. Germline trimming cut 10 bases from V and 0 bases from J; bases unmatched to any gene: 4.

The chain combines TRBV27 with TRBJ1-5; no definite D call. The CDR3 is made up of 15 amino acids. The germline CDR1 and CDR2 sequences are MNHEY and SMNVEV (reference sequence). Deletions cut 5 bases from V and 0 bases from J, with 11 bases between. This chain's CDR3 is CASSPVGYSNQPQHF. CDR3 DNA sequence: TGTGCCAGCAGTCCAGTCGGTTATAGCAATCAGCCCCAGCATTTT.

The chain links TRBV7-2 to TRBJ2-3; a possible D gene is TRBD1 (6 bases). Germline V lookup: CDR1 SGHTA, CDR2 FQGNSA. The CDR3 length is 15 residues. Trimming took 3 bases from V and 1 from J, leaving 11 bases between them. CDR3 protein: CASSFVGGGTDTQYF. Written as DNA, the CDR3 is TGTGCCAGCAGCTTCGTAGGGGGAGGCACAGATACGCAGTATTTT.

This clone was detected only once. The chain combines TRBV28 with TRBJ2-5; possibly TRBD1 for D (6 bases). CDR1 and CDR2 from the germline V gene are MDHEN and SYDVKM. This CDR3 is 15 amino acids long. Deletions cut 5 bases from V and 3 bases from J, with 16 bases between. The CDR3 protein is CASSLSGTREETQYF. The CDR3 DNA sequence: TGTGCCAGCAGTCTTTCCGGGACAAGAGAAGAGACCCAGTACTTC.